The 20 T cell receptor beta chains reported below all come from one sample, sequenced in a study of beta chain features in type 1 diabetes. The study's findings and limits: All four CD4+ subsets of Type 1 diabetes patients contained TCRB CDR3s that were moderately but significantly shorter.

Their recognized antigens are unknown. The study reverse transcribed the entire isolated RNA, so it sequenced expressed TCRB transcripts. Using immunoSEQ multiplex PCR, the repertoire was profiled, and TCRdb retains in-frame clones only, with some absent. The sample contains roughly 260,000 clones, 11% of which appear only once. The sample taken for sequencing was naive CD4+ T cells from blood. These receptors were obtained from a man aged 25 to 40 with type 1 diabetes.

This sequence joins TRBV5-6 and TRBJ1-3; D might be TRBD1 (5 bases). Between the trimmed V and J ends, which lost 1 base and 2 bases, there was a span of 10 bases. The V gene's germline CDR1 is SGHDT and CDR2 YYEEEE. CDR3 size: 15 residues. CDR3 protein: CASSLLQGTGNTIYF. The CDR3 DNA reads as TGTGCCAGCAGCTTGCTGCAGGGAACTGGAAACACCATATATTTT.

V usage is TRBV18 and J usage is TRBJ2-4; perhaps TRBD2 as D (6 bases). Germline loops: CDR1 KGHSH, CDR2 LQKENI. V lost 4 bases, J lost 7 bases, and 17 bases lay in between. This CDR3 is built from 15 residues. The CDR3 protein is CASSRELLEGNIQYF. CDR3 DNA: TGTGCCAGCTCACGAGAACTCCTGGAGGGGAACATTCAGTACTTC.

This clone was counted only a few times. The chain is built from TRBV5-4 and TRBJ2-1; a possible D gene is TRBD2 (7 bases). The CDR3 is 13 residues long. Trimming pared 10 bases from V and 5 bases from J, leaving 16 bases between. Germline V lookup: CDR1 SGHNT, CDR2 YYREEE (reference sequence). CDR3 residues: CALGGAEHNEQFF. The DNA of the CDR3 is TGTGCCCTAGGGGGGGCTGAACACAATGAGCAGTTCTTC.

This chain links TRBV7-9 with TRBJ1-3; D unresolved. The germline V gene has CDR1 SEHNR and CDR2 FQNEAQ (reference sequence). This CDR3 is 17 amino acids long. Between the trimmed V and J ends, which lost 2 bases and 0 bases, there was a span of 14 bases. CDR3 loop: CASSLRSATPSGNTIYF. CDR3 DNA sequence: TGTGCCAGCAGCTTAAGGAGCGCAACCCCCTCTGGAAACACCATATATTTT. The full variable domain, with the rest looked up from reference TRBV7-9 and TRBJ1-3, is DTGVSQNPRHKITKRGQNVTFRCDPISEHNRLYWYRQTLGQGPEFLTYFQNEAQLEKSRLLSDRFSAERPKGSFSTLEIQRTEQGDSAMYLCASSLRSATPSGNTIYFGEGSWLTVV.

The chain uses TRBV6-6 and TRBJ2-7, with 7 positions matching TRBD1. CDR3 length equals 13 residues. Germline lookup yields CDR1 MNHNY and CDR2 SVGAGI (reference sequence). The V gene end was trimmed by 7 bases and the J gene end by 3 bases; junction bases not matched to a gene: 6. The CDR3: CASTWDRSYEQYF. In nucleotides, the CDR3 is TGTGCCAGCACCTGGGACAGAAGCTACGAGCAGTACTTC.

This chain links TRBV6-6 with TRBJ2-1, with 7 bases that match TRBD1. V lost 4 bases and J lost 0; bases outside the gene matches: 3. The CDR3 runs 15 residues. Per the germline V gene, CDR1 is MNHNY and CDR2 is SVGAGI (reference sequence). The CDR3 reads CASSSYRGSYNEQFF. In DNA form, the CDR3 reads TGTGCCAGCAGTTCGTACAGGGGCTCCTACAATGAGCAGTTCTTC.

Only a few counts were recorded for this clone. The CDR3 region has the DNA TGTGCCAGCAGCCAAGTCGGGGGGGTTGCGGAGACCCAGTACTTC. This encodes CASSQVGGVAETQYF. V is TRBV11-2 and J is TRBJ2-5; 8 positions agree with TRBD2. The ends lost 5 bases at V and 5 bases at J; junction bases unmatched: 10. Germline V CDR1 and CDR2: SGHAT, FQNNGV. This CDR3 has 15 residues.

This chain uses TRBV14 with TRBJ2-7; TRBD2 is a possible D gene (5 bases). This CDR3 is built from 13 residues. Germline V gene lookup returns CDR1 SGHDN and CDR2 FVKESK. Deletions cut 3 bases from V and 3 bases from J, with 9 bases between. CDR3 sequence (DNA): TGTGCCAGCAGCCAGGGAGTTTTCTACGAGCAGTACTTC. Its protein is CASSQGVFYEQYF.

This chain joins TRBV27 and TRBJ2-1; a possible D gene is TRBD2 (6 bases). The CDR3 spans 15 residues. Per the germline V gene, CDR1 is MNHEY and CDR2 is SMNVEV (reference sequence). The germline V and J ends were trimmed by 4 bases and 0 bases, with 10 bases remaining between them. DNA for the CDR3: TGTGCCAGCAGTTCAGCGGGCGGCTCCTACAATGAGCAGTTCTTC. This gives the protein CASSSAGGSYNEQFF.

The CDR3 spells CASSLRAGAPYEQYF. The CDR3 DNA sequence: TGTGCCAGCAGCTTAAGAGCGGGGGCCCCCTACGAGCAGTACTTC. This sequence joins TRBV13 and TRBJ2-7; 8 bases agree with TRBD2. V was pared by 2 bases and J by 2 bases, with 5 bases of the junction left unmatched. Germline assignment: CDR1 PRHDT and CDR2 FYEKMQ (reference sequence). This CDR3 is built from 15 residues.

DNA of the CDR3: TGCGCCAGCAGCTCAACTGACAGGGTTAGCTACGAGCAGTACTTC. Amino acids: CASSSTDRVSYEQYF. The chain recombines TRBV5-1 with TRBJ2-7, with TRBD1 matching 7 bases. Per germline, CDR1 SGHRS and CDR2 YFSETQ. The CDR3 is made up of 15 amino acids. V shed 3 bases, J shed 3 bases, and the junction held 9 bases outside the gene matches.

This clone was found a few times. The chain is built from TRBV7-8 and TRBJ2-6; D perhaps matches TRBD1 (6 bases). The CDR3 consists of 15 residues. The germline V gene encodes CDR1 SGHVS and CDR2 FQNEAQ. Trimming left V 5 bases short and J 2 bases short, with 10 bases between. CDR3 region: CASSNHRAGANVLTF. In DNA form, the CDR3 reads TGTGCCAGCAGCAATCACAGGGCTGGGGCCAACGTCCTGACTTTC.

In DNA form, the CDR3 reads TGTGCCAGCAGCTTAAGGTTGGAGGGGACTGAAGCTTTCTTT. The encoded protein is CASSLRLEGTEAFF. The chain links TRBV7-8 to TRBJ1-1; a weak D match, TRBD1 (5 bases). The germline V gene encodes CDR1 SGHVS and CDR2 FQNEAQ. Trimming removed 2 bases from V and 5 bases from J, with 12 bases in between. This CDR3 is 14 amino acids long.

The chain carries TRBV5-1 and TRBJ2-7, with TRBD2 as a possible D gene (6 bases). The CDR3 is 12 residues long. Germline V gene sequence: CDR1 SGHRS, CDR2 YFSETQ. V was clipped by 1 base and J by 5 bases, with 7 bases between them. The CDR3 sequence is CASSLTGDEQYF. The CDR3 nucleotides are TGCGCCAGCAGCTTGACGGGGGACGAGCAGTACTTC.

This clone has only a few counts. J is TRBJ2-1 and V is TRBV5-4; D possibly corresponds to TRBD1 (5 bases). CDR1 is SGHNT, CDR2 YYREEE, per germline (reference sequence). This CDR3 is built from 13 residues. Deletions cut 2 bases from V and 4 bases from J, with 7 bases between. CDR3 region: CASSFDSYNEQFF. CDR3 bases: TGTGCCAGCAGCTTCGACAGTTACAATGAGCAGTTCTTC.

This chain uses TRBV6-5 with TRBJ1-2; 12 bases are shared with TRBD1. The CDR3 totals 15 residues. CDR1 and CDR2 (germline): MNHEY, SVGAGI. With 1 base clipped from V and 7 bases from J, the junction kept 4 bases outside the gene matches. CDR3 in amino acids: CASSYWGQGASGYTF. CDR3 bases: TGTGCCAGCAGTTACTGGGGACAGGGGGCGTCTGGCTACACCTTC.

This chain uses TRBV10-3 with TRBJ2-7; unclear D gene. Germline V gene sequence: CDR1 ENHRY, CDR2 SYGVKD. With 7 bases removed from V and 3 bases from J, the gap between germline ends came to 16 bases. The CDR3 runs to 14 residues. The chain's CDR3 is CAITPTRSDYEQYF. The DNA of the CDR3 is TGTGCCATCACCCCGACGCGGAGTGACTACGAGCAGTACTTC.

Only a few counts were recorded for this clone. J is TRBJ2-5 and V is TRBV4-1; D is perhaps TRBD2 (6 bases). This CDR3 region has 15 residues. Per germline, CDR1 MGHRA and CDR2 YSYEKL. The V gene lost 5 bases and the J gene lost 4 bases, with 17 bases spanning the gap. CDR3 coding DNA: TGCGCCAGCAGCGGACGACAAGGGCGGGGAGAGACCCAGTACTTC. It translates to CASSGRQGRGETQYF.

In this sample, this clone turned up a few times. This chain links TRBV4-1 with TRBJ2-5; 7 bases are a match to TRBD1. Germline values: CDR1 MGHRA, CDR2 YSYEKL. The CDR3 is 14 amino acids. With V trimmed by 4 bases and J by 5 bases, 7 bases remained unmatched. CDR3 DNA sequence: TGCGCCAGCAGCCTACAGACAGGGAGCGAGACCCAGTACTTC. This gives the protein CASSLQTGSETQYF.

The sample holds a few counts of this clone. Other nucleotide sequences in the sample specify the same CDR3. The V gene is TRBV7-3, the J gene TRBJ2-7; 7 positions agree with TRBD1. Germline CDR1 and CDR2: SGHTA and FQGTGA. The CDR3 consists of 13 residues. Unmatched junction bases numbered 5, after V lost 5 bases and J lost 4 bases. Here the CDR3 DNA reads TGTGCCAGCAGCCTCGACAGGGCATACGAGCAGTACTTC. Encoded protein: CASSLDRAYEQYF.